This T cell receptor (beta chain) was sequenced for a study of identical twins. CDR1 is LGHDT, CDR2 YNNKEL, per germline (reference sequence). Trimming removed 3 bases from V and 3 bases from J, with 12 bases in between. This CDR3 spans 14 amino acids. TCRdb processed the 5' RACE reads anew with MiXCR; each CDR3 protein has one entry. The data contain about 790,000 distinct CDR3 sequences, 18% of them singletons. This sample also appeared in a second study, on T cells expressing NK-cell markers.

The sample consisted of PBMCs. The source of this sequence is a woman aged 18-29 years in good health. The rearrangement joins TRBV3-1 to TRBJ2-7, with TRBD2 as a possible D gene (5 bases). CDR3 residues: CASSHREKDYEQYF. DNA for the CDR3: TGTGCCAGCAGCCACCGGGAAAAAGACTACGAGCAGTACTTC.